This T cell receptor beta chain was sequenced during a study of graft-versus-host responses after intestinal transplantation. Worth noting for this clone: The sample has other DNA sequences that encode this CDR3 too.

This CDR3 spans 15 amino acids. The germline V gene encodes CDR1 KGHSH and CDR2 LQKENI. J was trimmed by 3 bases and V by 3 bases; bases with no gene match: 1. Assay: immunoSEQ multiplex PCR; the TCRdb copy retains only in-frame clones and omits some. The sample lists around 96,000 clones; over 75% were seen once. This clonotype was sampled from a human patient who received an intestinal transplant, so some T cells may come from the graft donor. This sample comprised PBMCs, obtained roughly 68 weeks after intestinal transplant. V and J are TRBV18 and TRBJ2-1, with 11 bases that match TRBD1. The CDR3 DNA is TGTGCCAGCTCACCGGGGACAGGGGGCTACAATGAGCAGTTCTTC. Translating it yields CASSPGTGGYNEQFF.